This T cell receptor beta chain was observed in a study of blood T cells in healthy people across ages. General study points: More naive CD4+ cells and higher diversity marked long-lived donors relative to aged donors.

Together with a sample-barcoded 5' primer, a J-beta primer mix was included in a second PCR lasting roughly 7 to 11 cycles. MiXCR, applied by TCRdb to the 5' RACE reads, yields one record per CDR3 protein. Among roughly 860,000 distinct CDR3 sequences listed, approximately 59% were seen once. As regards this clonotype: Its cognate antigen is unknown.

For every donor, a draw yielded around 10 milliliters of peripheral blood. Per sample, at least 5 micrograms of total RNA were extracted. The ends were cut back, 6 bases at V and 12 bases at J, with 20 bases in the middle. The length of the CDR3 is 14 residues. Germline lookup yields CDR1 MNHEY and CDR2 SVGAGI. The TCR was taken from a man aged 25-45 years in good health. The sequenced material came from blood. The rearrangement uses TRBV6-5 and TRBJ1-4; D possibly corresponds to TRBD1 (6 bases). This CDR3 is CASRPDRFRLQLFF. For the CDR3, the DNA is TGTGCCAGCAGACCCGACAGGTTCCGTCTTCAACTGTTTTTT.